This record concerns one T cell receptor beta chain sequence. This entry comes from a study of blood T cell repertoires in COVID-19. Study overall: Collection of acute and convalescent COVID-19 samples took place in the United States, Italy and Spain.

The protocol was immunoSEQ multiplex PCR, while the TCRdb copy is restricted to in-frame clones and leaves out a portion. This table has tens of thousands of clones, roughly 84% appearing once. Recruited during active infection, patients (from Seattle) were subsequently followed longitudinally. Trimming removed 4 bases from V and 1 base from J; junction bases left unmatched: 7. Germline-derived CDR1 and CDR2 are SGHNT and YYREEE (reference sequence). This CDR3 region has 17 residues. Specimen: peripheral blood. The TCR sequence derives from a man aged 50-59 years with COVID-19, enrolled during active disease. The chain employs TRBV5-4 and TRBJ2-2; 10 bases line up with TRBD1. CDR3 DNA sequence: TGTGCCAGCAGCGTCCGGGACAGGGGATGGAACACCGGGGAGCTGTTTTTT. Its translation: CASSVRDRGWNTGELFF. The full variable domain, in which reference TRBV5-4 and TRBJ2-2 provide the parts outside the CDR3, is ETGVTQSPTHLIKTRGQQVTLRCSSQSGHNTVSWYQQALGQGPQFIFQYYREEENGRGNFPPRFSGLQFPNYSSELNVNALELDDSALYLCASSVRDRGWNTGELFFGEGSRLTVL.